Following are 24 T cell receptor beta chains from one sample sequenced in a study of post-analysis software for immune sequencing data. Unique molecular identifiers tagged the TCR beta cDNA libraries. TCRdb re-derived calls from the PCR reads in MiXCR, one entry per CDR3 protein. Altogether 350,000 to 500,000 distinct CDR3 sequences are present, 30% to 40% being singletons, with the ten largest covering 7.6%. The antigens of these receptors remain unknown. Points from the study as a whole: Comparison of patients with controls showed roughly five TRBV segments more frequent in patients, TRBV5-6, TRBV5-1 and TRBV20-1 among them.

Input material: blood. These receptors came from a girl aged 2-10 years with multiple sclerosis.

This clonotype was counted a few times. The chain has TRBV9 and TRBJ2-3; TRBD2 matches 9 bases. J lost 0 bases, V lost 0 bases, and 8 bases had no gene match. Germline V gives CDR1 SGDLS, CDR2 YYNGEE. The CDR3 loop spans 18 amino acids. CDR3 bases: TGTGCCAGCAGCGTAGACCGACTAGCGGATACTAGCACAGATACGCAGTATTTT. Protein sequence: CASSVDRLADTSTDTQYF.

This clonotype was observed once. The rearrangement joins TRBV20-1 to TRBJ2-4; 15 bases are a match to TRBD2. V gave up 5 bases and J gave up 0 bases; unmatched junction bases: 5. The CDR3 spans 17 residues. Germline V lookup: CDR1 DFQATT, CDR2 SNEGSKA (reference sequence). CDR3 nucleotide sequence: TGCAGTGCTGGACTAGCGGGGGGGATTTTAGCCAAAAACATTCAGTACTTC. It translates to CSAGLAGGILAKNIQYF.

This chain connects TRBV12-3 or TRBV12-4 to TRBJ2-3; a weak D match, TRBD2 (6 bases). The germline V and J ends were trimmed by 4 bases and 0 bases, with 11 bases remaining between them. The CDR3 totals 15 residues. The CDR3 DNA is TGTGCCAGCAGTTCGGGGACTGTAAGCACAGATACGCAGTATTTT. This translates into CASSSGTVSTDTQYF.

This chain links TRBV12-3 or TRBV12-4 with TRBJ2-1; the D gene could be TRBD1 or TRBD2 (5 bases each). CDR3 length equals 18 residues. The V gene lost 3 bases and the J gene lost 7 bases, with 25 bases spanning the gap. CDR3 region: CASSFGKYRGVVENEQFF. In nucleotides, the CDR3 is TGTGCCAGCAGTTTCGGGAAATACCGAGGGGTGGTGGAGAATGAGCAGTTCTTC.

This clonotype was found a few times. The chain recombines TRBV9 with TRBJ2-3, with TRBD2 identical over 12 bases. With 0 bases clipped from V and 2 bases from J, the junction kept 4 bases outside the gene matches. CDR1 is SGDLS, CDR2 YYNGEE, per germline. The CDR3 has 17 residues. The CDR3 coding sequence is TGTGCCAGCAGCGTAGGAGGACTAGCGGGACACACAGATACGCAGTATTTT. Translated: CASSVGGLAGHTDTQYF.

A few counts support this clonotype. V usage is TRBV5-1 and J usage is TRBJ1-2; the D is unclear. V gave up 1 base and J gave up 4 bases, with 5 bases separating them. Germline V gives CDR1 SGHRS, CDR2 YFSETQ. The CDR3 contains 12 residues. In DNA, the CDR3 is TGCGCCAGCAGCTTGCCCGCCTATGGCTACACCTTC. This encodes CASSLPAYGYTF.

This clonotype appeared many times. This chain links TRBV7-2 with TRBJ2-3; no clear D gene. CDR1 and CDR2 (germline): SGHTA, FQGNSA. The CDR3 runs 12 residues. The V and J ends lost 5 bases and 5 bases respectively, with 8 bases between them. In DNA, the CDR3 is TGTGCCAGCAGCCTGCAAGGAGATACGCAGTATTTT. Residues: CASSLQGDTQYF.

This clonotype was detected ten times or more. The chain uses TRBV29-1 and TRBJ2-1; weak D call: TRBD1 (5 bases). Germline values: CDR1 SQVTM, CDR2 ANQGSEA. The CDR3 contains 14 residues. The V and J ends lost 4 bases and 8 bases respectively, with 18 bases between them. For the CDR3, the DNA is TGCAGCGTTGCTGACAGCCGCTACGGCTATGAGCAGTTCTTC. Translation gives CSVADSRYGYEQFF.

Only a few counts were recorded for this clonotype. The gene calls are TRBV10-2 and TRBJ2-1; D gene ambiguous. The CDR3 contains 16 residues. Germline CDR1 reads WSHSY; CDR2 reads SAAADI. Trimming cost V 7 bases and J 0 bases, with 16 bases left between them. The CDR3 protein is CASKGEVESSYNEQFF. The CDR3 DNA reads TGCGCCAGCAAAGGAGAGGTGGAAAGCTCCTACAATGAGCAGTTCTTC.

This clonotype was picked up one time. This chain connects TRBV20-1 to TRBJ2-5; 10 positions agree with TRBD2. Germline CDR1 reads DFQATT; CDR2 reads SNEGSKA (reference sequence). This CDR3 has 13 amino acids. The trim removed 6 bases at V and 3 bases at J, leaving 4 bases unmatched. The CDR3 nucleotides read TGCAGTGCCTGGACTAGCGGCAAAGAGACCCAGTACTTC. Its translation: CSAWTSGKETQYF.

The V call is TRBV5-1, the J call TRBJ2-5; TRBD1 matches at 8 bases. The V segment lost 0 bases and the J segment 4 bases; nucleotides outside the gene matches: 2. Germline loops: CDR1 SGHRS, CDR2 YFSETQ. This CDR3 contains 14 residues. CDR3 bases: TGCGCCAGCAGCTTGGGGACAGGGCTAGAGACCCAGTACTTC. Translation: CASSLGTGLETQYF.

This clonotype was seen a handful of times. The CDR3 is CASSFRLGQAFF. The DNA of the CDR3 is TGTGCCAGCAGTTTTAGGCTGGGGCAAGCTTTCTTT. The V and J genes are TRBV7-9 and TRBJ1-1, with D possibly matching TRBD1 (5 bases). V lost 6 bases to trimming and J lost 9 bases, with 14 bases between them. The CDR3 extends over 12 amino acids. Germline CDR1 is SEHNR and CDR2 is FQNEAQ (reference sequence).

V and J are TRBV28 and TRBJ2-3; D unclear. The CDR3 covers 14 residues. V lost 6 bases and J 1 base, leaving 11 bases between the germline ends. Per the germline V gene, CDR1 is MDHEN and CDR2 is SYDVKM. As DNA, the CDR3 is TGTGCCAGCAGGCACTCGACTGGCACAGATACGCAGTATTTT. It codes for CASRHSTGTDTQYF. The whole variable domain, filled in from reference TRBV28 and TRBJ2-3, reads DVKVTQSSRYLVKRTGEKVFLECVQDMDHENMFWYRQDPGLGLRLIYFSYDVKMKEKGDIPEGYSVSREKKERFSLILESASTNQTSMYLCASRHSTGTDTQYFGPGTRLTVL.

In this sample, this clonotype turned up once. The chain combines TRBV12-3 or TRBV12-4 with TRBJ2-3; possible D gene TRBD1, 5 bases. The CDR3 runs to 14 residues. Trimming removed 8 bases at V and 0 bases at J, with 12 bases between. The CDR3 loop reads CASDQGVSTDTQYF. The CDR3 region has the DNA TGTGCCAGCGATCAAGGGGTGAGCACAGATACGCAGTATTTT.

Concerning this clonotype: At one of its ends the junction is not consistent with the germline gene, which may arise from a read error. V gene TRBV6-1 combines with J gene TRBJ2-4, with a tentative D call TRBD1 (6 bases). The length of the CDR3 is 16 residues. The germline CDR1 and CDR2 sequences are MNHNS and SASEGT. The CDR3 nucleotides read TGTGCCAGCAGTAAAGCCTCCAGGGGATCCAAAAACATTCAGTACTTC. Encoded protein: CASSKASRGSKNIQYF.

V usage is TRBV12-3 or TRBV12-4 and J usage is TRBJ2-5; TRBD1 matches at 8 bases. TRBJ2-4 matches the DNA end more closely, so the J call is doubtful. This CDR3 region has 19 residues. As DNA, the CDR3 is TGTGCCAGCAGTTTATTTCAGGGACGACAGGGGCCGTCCAAAAACATTCAGTACTTC. Amino acids: CASSLFQGRQGPSKNIQYF.

This clonotype has only a few counts. This chain uses TRBV6-2 or TRBV6-3 with TRBJ2-1, with a possible D match to TRBD2 (6 bases). V dropped 2 bases and J dropped 7 bases, with 6 bases sitting between them. The CDR3 spans 12 residues. Germline-derived CDR1 and CDR2 are MNHEY and SVGEGT. DNA for the CDR3: TGTGCCAGCAGTTACCGGGGGAATGAGCAGTTCTTC. It yields the protein CASSYRGNEQFF.

This chain links TRBV12-3 or TRBV12-4 with TRBJ1-4; 9 positions match TRBD1. CDR3 length: 15 amino acids. V lost 7 bases, J lost 6 bases, and 9 bases stayed unmatched. The CDR3 bases are TGTGCCAGCAATCCTGGACAGGGGAGGTATGAAAAACTGTTTTTT. Residues: CASNPGQGRYEKLFF.

The rearrangement uses TRBV7-7 and TRBJ2-5; TRBD1 matches 9 bases. V was pared by 8 bases and J by 5 bases, with 6 bases of the junction left unmatched. Germline CDR1 is SSHAT and CDR2 is FNYEAQ (reference sequence). There are 13 residues in the CDR3. CDR3: CASGWTGEETQYF. The CDR3, as DNA: TGTGCCAGCGGCTGGACAGGGGAGGAGACCCAGTACTTC.

Only one count was recorded for this clonotype. This rearrangement joins TRBV5-1 to TRBJ2-7; 15 bases fit TRBD2. Unmatched junction bases numbered 5, after V lost 4 bases and J lost 6 bases. The germline V gene has CDR1 SGHRS and CDR2 YFSETQ. The CDR3 extends over 15 amino acids. The CDR3 DNA follows: TGCGCCAGCAGCCCTGGACTAGCGGGGGGGCGCGAGCAGTACTTC. It specifies CASSPGLAGGREQYF.

The sample holds a few counts of this clonotype. The V gene is TRBV5-1, the J gene TRBJ2-1, with 8 bases fitting TRBD1. The CDR3 consists of 16 residues. The germline CDR1 and CDR2 sequences are SGHRS and YFSETQ. Unmatched junction bases numbered 11, after V lost 4 bases and J lost 5 bases. CDR3 nucleotide sequence: TGCGCCAGCAGCGGCGGACAGGGCGTAGGACACAATGAGCAGTTCTTC. It codes for CASSGGQGVGHNEQFF.

This rearrangement joins TRBV6-2 or TRBV6-3 to TRBJ2-7, with D perhaps assigned TRBD1 or TRBD2 (5 bases each). V lost 5 bases and J 2 bases, leaving 10 bases between the germline ends. This CDR3 comprises 13 residues. Germline CDR1 and CDR2: MNHEY and SVGEGT. CDR3 DNA: TGTGCCAGCAGTACCCAGGGAGCCTACGAGCAGTACTTC. Residues: CASSTQGAYEQYF.

A few counts support this clonotype. The chain recombines TRBV28 with TRBJ2-7, with 9 bases identical to TRBD1. CDR3 length: 15 amino acids. Unmatched junction bases numbered 9, after V lost 6 bases and J lost 3 bases. Germline assignment: CDR1 MDHEN and CDR2 SYDVKM. For the CDR3, the DNA is TGTGCCAGCAGGCGGGCGGGACAGGGAAGCTACGAGCAGTACTTC. Translation gives CASRRAGQGSYEQYF.

The V and J genes are TRBV2 and TRBJ2-6; TRBD1 aligns across 9 bases. V shed 7 bases and J 7 bases; nucleotides not matched to a gene: 8. This CDR3 is 15 amino acids long. Germline CDR1 SNHLY, CDR2 FYNNEI. The CDR3 region is CASIPGQGGANVLTF. CDR3 nucleotide sequence: TGTGCCAGCATTCCGGGACAGGGAGGAGCCAACGTCCTGACTTTC.